Shown below are 7 T cell receptor beta chains from a single sample sequenced in a study of cytomegalovirus exposure and HLA in healthy donors. Both 60 Vbeta primers and 13 Jbeta primers went into the PCR. Profiled with immunoSEQ multiplex PCR; TCRdb holds only in-frame clones, not every one. The sample has around 170,000 clones; about three quarters are singletons. The sequenced sample was PBMCs. Receptors were obtained from a girl between 10 and 17 years old in good health and CMV-seronegative.

This rearrangement joins TRBV9 to TRBJ2-5; 9 bases map to TRBD2. The CDR3 is 15 amino acids. Per germline, CDR1 SGDLS and CDR2 YYNGEE. V was pared by 0 bases and J by 5 bases, with 5 bases of the junction left unmatched. CDR3 loop: CASSVALAGLETQYF. The CDR3 DNA reads TGTGCCAGCAGCGTAGCTCTAGCGGGGTTGGAGACCCAGTACTTC.

V gene TRBV18 combines with J gene TRBJ1-2; the match to TRBD1 covers 8 bases. The V and J ends lost 3 bases and 6 bases, in that order; junction bases with no gene match: 3. The CDR3 runs 13 residues. From germline, CDR1 is KGHSH and CDR2 LQKENI. DNA for the CDR3: TGTGCCAGCTCACCCGACAGGGGCCATGGCTACACCTTC. As protein: CASSPDRGHGYTF. Variable domain in full (rest from reference TRBV18 and TRBJ1-2): NAGVMQNPRHLVRRRGQEARLRCSPMKGHSHVYWYRQLPEEGLKFMVYLQKENIIDESGMPKERFSAEFPKEGPSILRIQQVVRGDSAAYFCASSPDRGHGYTFGSGTRLTVV.

This chain joins TRBV27 and TRBJ1-2; no definite D call. This CDR3 has 14 amino acids. Germline-derived CDR1 and CDR2 are MNHEY and SMNVEV (reference sequence). V shed 4 bases and J shed 2 bases, with 11 bases lying between them. CDR3: CASSSPDTNYGYTF. In nucleotides, the CDR3 is TGTGCCAGCAGTTCACCAGACACCAACTATGGCTACACCTTC.

With regard to this clone: One end of the junction varies from germline; a read error may be responsible. This sample includes further DNA sequences coding for the same CDR3. The chain has TRBV4-1 and TRBJ1-1, with D possibly being TRBD1 (5 bases). The CDR3 sequence is 14 residues long. Per germline, CDR1 MGHRA and CDR2 YSYEKL. The CDR3 region is CASSLKGWATEAFF. For the CDR3, the DNA is TGCGCCAGTAGCCTTAAGGGGTGGGCCACTGAAGCTTTCTTT.

The CDR3 DNA sequence: TGCGCCAGCAGCCAAGAGCCTAGCGGGGGCACAGATACGCAGTATTTT. Translated, it gives CASSQEPSGGTDTQYF. The rearrangement joins TRBV4-1 to TRBJ2-3; 9 nucleotides line up with TRBD2. In germline, CDR1 is MGHRA, CDR2 YSYEKL. This CDR3 is built from 16 residues. With V trimmed by 0 bases and J by 1 base, 2 bases remained unmatched.

The genes are TRBV19 and TRBJ1-5, with TRBD1 as a possible D gene (5 bases). This CDR3 contains 14 residues. The V end was cut by 5 bases, the J end by 4 bases, with 12 bases between. Germline V gene sequence: CDR1 LNHDA, CDR2 SQIVND (reference sequence). The CDR3 DNA reads as TGTGCCAGTAGTTTTCGACAGACAAATCAGCCCCAGCATTTT. Translating gives CASSFRQTNQPQHF.

This CDR3 reads CASSQAFGQGPYEQYF. CDR3 DNA sequence: TGTGCCAGCAGCCAAGCATTCGGACAGGGACCCTACGAGCAGTACTTC. The chain joins TRBV14 to TRBJ2-7; 8 bases align to TRBD1. Losses at the gene ends were 1 base for V and 2 bases for J; bases not matched to a gene: 7. This CDR3 has 16 amino acids. From germline, CDR1 is SGHDN and CDR2 FVKESK.